This TCR beta chain was identified in a study of T cell responses to AZD1222 COVID-19 vaccine. Study-wide results and limits: An increase in Spike-specific TCR breadth and depth was observed after two AZD1222 doses. Nearly half of spike-specific TCRs reportedly go after variant regions that carry no mutations. Spike-wide coverage was observed for vaccine-associated CD4 TCRs, with dominant responses at 160-218 and 743-854.

For this clone: Its antigen is not identified.

Measured with immunoSEQ multiplex PCR; TCRdb has only the in-frame clones, and not every one. The sample holds 100,000 to 130,000 clones; around 89% are singletons and the top ten take 5.5% to 8%. V dropped 1 base and J dropped 1; count of bases not matched to a gene: 9. The CDR3 covers 18 residues. The germline gives CDR1 LNHNV, CDR2 YYDKDF (reference sequence). The receptor comes from an adult in good health. The chain combines TRBV15 with TRBJ2-3, with TRBD2 matching 9 bases. This sample comprised peripheral blood, obtained on day 0 of AZD1222 vaccination. CDR3 region: CATSRGDVASGGTDTQYF. The CDR3 DNA sequence: TGTGCCACCAGCAGAGGAGACGTCGCTAGCGGGGGCACAGATACGCAGTATTTT.